This is a list of T cell receptor beta chains from one sample in a study of T cell responses to AZD1222 COVID-19 vaccine. Sequencing used immunoSEQ multiplex PCR; TCRdb keeps in-frame clones, though not all of them. Of some 150,000 clones in the sample, just over 90% are singletons; the top ten hold approximately 1.8%. This material consisted of peripheral blood, taken on day 0 of AZD1222 vaccination. The source is an adult in good health. CDR3s include the opening cysteine and the closing phenylalanine or tryptophan. The order of the fields is CDR3 protein, CDR3 DNA, clone size, V gene, J gene, D gene. A D gene is named only where the DNA matches it firmly. Size values are once, few and many counts, or a class for expanded clones, and some rows have none.

CDR3 protein: CASSERSQGLPQHF
CDR3 DNA: TGTGCCAGCAGTGAACGGTCGCAGGGTTTGCCCCAGCATTTT
clone size: -
V gene: TRBV2
J gene: TRBJ1-5
D gene: -

CDR3 protein: CAGGGDPTTRETQYF
CDR3 DNA: TGCGCCGGAGGGGGGGACCCAACGACCAGGGAGACCCAGTACTTC
clone size: -
V gene: TRBV23-1
J gene: TRBJ2-5
D gene: -

CDR3 protein: CASSPLGIAGSRYEQYF
CDR3 DNA: TGTGCCAGCAGCCCCTTAGGGATAGCGGGAAGCCGCTACGAGCAGTACTTC
clone size: -
V gene: TRBV28
J gene: TRBJ2-7
D gene: TRBD2

CDR3 protein: CASSSPRIQGANSPLHF
CDR3 DNA: TGTGCCAGCAGTTCCCCCAGAATACAGGGGGCAAATTCACCCCTCCACTTT
clone size: -
V gene: TRBV28
J gene: TRBJ1-6
D gene: TRBD1

CDR3 protein: CASSGTSGSMVRTDTQYF
CDR3 DNA: TGTGCCAGCAGTGGGACTAGCGGGAGTATGGTCAGGACAGATACGCAGTATTTT
clone size: -
V gene: TRBV28
J gene: TRBJ2-3
D gene: TRBD2

CDR3 protein: CSASTGRSYNEQFF
CDR3 DNA: TGCAGTGCTAGTACCGGCCGCTCCTACAATGAGCAGTTCTTC
clone size: -
V gene: TRBV20-1
J gene: TRBJ2-1
D gene: -

CDR3 protein: CSASRSQGREKLFF
CDR3 DNA: TGCAGTGCTAGTAGGTCCCAGGGACGCGAAAAACTGTTTTTT
clone size: -
V gene: TRBV20-1
J gene: TRBJ1-4
D gene: -

CDR3 protein: CASSLVGARAKNIQYF
CDR3 DNA: TGTGCCAGCAGTTTGGTGGGGGCCCGGGCCAAAAACATTCAGTACTTC
clone size: -
V gene: TRBV28
J gene: TRBJ2-4
D gene: -

CDR3 protein: CASSLEGPMSLPQHF
CDR3 DNA: TGTGCCAGCAGCTTAGAAGGGCCCATGTCGCTGCCCCAGCATTTT
clone size: -
V gene: TRBV7-2
J gene: TRBJ1-5
D gene: -

CDR3 protein: CASSPGQGVWSGNTIYF
CDR3 DNA: TGTGCCAGCAGCCCGGGACAGGGGGTTTGGTCTGGAAACACCATATATTTT
clone size: -
V gene: TRBV28
J gene: TRBJ1-3
D gene: TRBD1

CDR3 protein: CASSPPIPATYEQYF
CDR3 DNA: TGTGCCAGCTCACCACCGATTCCAGCTACCTACGAGCAGTACTTC
clone size: -
V gene: TRBV18
J gene: TRBJ2-7
D gene: -

CDR3 protein: CASHAGLTSGRGTTGELFF
CDR3 DNA: TGTGCCAGTCACGCCGGCTTGACTAGCGGGAGGGGAACTACCGGGGAGCTGTTTTTT
clone size: -
V gene: TRBV19
J gene: TRBJ2-2
D gene: TRBD2

CDR3 protein: CASSLRVRGMRANEKLFF
CDR3 DNA: TGTGCCAGCAGCTTAAGGGTTCGGGGAATGCGGGCTAATGAAAAACTGTTTTTT
clone size: once
V gene: TRBV7-8
J gene: TRBJ1-4
D gene: -

CDR3 protein: CASSFGGTGGEKLFF
CDR3 DNA: TGTGCCAGCAGTTTTGGTGGGACAGGGGGGGAAAAACTGTTTTTT
clone size: -
V gene: TRBV28
J gene: TRBJ1-4
D gene: TRBD1

CDR3 protein: CASSRPYRSGQIEAFF
CDR3 DNA: TGTGCCAGCAGCCGTCCCTACCGAAGTGGACAGATAGAAGCTTTCTTT
clone size: -
V gene: TRBV7-8
J gene: TRBJ1-1
D gene: -

CDR3 protein: CASSSGQPRQETQYF
CDR3 DNA: TGTGCCAGCAGCTCAGGACAACCAAGACAAGAGACCCAGTACTTC
clone size: -
V gene: TRBV7-2
J gene: TRBJ2-5
D gene: -

CDR3 protein: CASSMGTSESTDTQYF
CDR3 DNA: TGTGCCAGTAGTATGGGGACTAGCGAGAGCACAGATACGCAGTATTTT
clone size: -
V gene: TRBV19
J gene: TRBJ2-3
D gene: TRBD2

CDR3 protein: CASSLDPGLYGYTF
CDR3 DNA: TGTGCCAGCAGCTTAGATCCAGGGTTGTATGGCTACACCTTC
clone size: -
V gene: TRBV7-6
J gene: TRBJ1-2
D gene: -

CDR3 protein: CASSSGLTASANQNNEQFF
CDR3 DNA: TGTGCCAGCAGCTCCGGACTAACCGCTAGCGCCAACCAAAACAATGAGCAGTTCTTC
clone size: few
V gene: TRBV7-9
J gene: TRBJ2-1
D gene: -

CDR3 protein: CASSQAGGVYYEQFF
CDR3 DNA: TGCGCCAGCAGCCAAGCGGGAGGGGTATACTATGAGCAGTTCTTC
clone size: -
V gene: TRBV4-1
J gene: TRBJ2-1
D gene: TRBD2

CDR3 protein: CASSPARGRGTEAFF
CDR3 DNA: TGTGCCAGCTCACCAGCAAGAGGCCGCGGCACTGAAGCTTTCTTT
clone size: once
V gene: TRBV18
J gene: TRBJ1-1
D gene: -

CDR3 protein: CASSQEGQDPYNEQFF
CDR3 DNA: TGCGCCAGCAGCCAGGAGGGACAGGACCCCTACAATGAGCAGTTCTTC
clone size: -
V gene: TRBV5-1
J gene: TRBJ2-1
D gene: TRBD1